This T cell receptor (beta chain) came from a study of T-cell memory formation after mild COVID-19. Using its own MiXCR run on the 5' RACE reads, TCRdb lists one record per CDR3 protein. The top ten clones hold approximately 21% of a sample with 250,000 to 350,000 distinct CDR3 sequences, 15% to 20% of them seen once. The J segment lost 7 bases and the V segment lost 2 bases, leaving 1 base of the junction unmatched. Germline lookup yields CDR1 KGHDR and CDR2 SFDVKD. CDR3 length equals 13 residues. Sequenced: PBMCs or a T cell subset sorted from them (not recorded which). This chain connects TRBV24-1 to TRBJ2-1; 7 bases line up with TRBD2. The sequence was collected from a man aged 18 to 30 who had mild COVID-19 (a few samples of this study predate the infection). Cell type and time point are not known. The CDR3 DNA reads TGTGCCACCAGTGATTGGGGAGGGAATGAGCAGTTCTTC. This gives the protein CATSDWGGNEQFF.